The 5 T cell receptor beta chains presented below share a single source sample, sequenced in a study of cytomegalovirus exposure and HLA in healthy donors. The PCR employed 60 Vbeta primers together with 13 Jbeta primers. The data were produced by immunoSEQ multiplex PCR, yet TCRdb's version contains in-frame clones alone and is incomplete. The sample shows around 150,000 clones, 80% of them seen only once. Sample: PBMCs. The source is a man under 40 in good health and CMV-seronegative.

This chain uses TRBV9 with TRBJ2-5, with TRBD1 matching 8 bases. Trimming cost V 4 bases and J 0 bases; bases outside gene matches: 8. The length of the CDR3 is 16 residues. CDR1 SGDLS and CDR2 YYNGEE come from the germline V gene. Here the CDR3 reads CASSPLRGPYQETQYF. CDR3 coding DNA: TGTGCCAGCAGCCCACTCAGGGGGCCGTACCAAGAGACCCAGTACTTC. The entire variable domain, with the rest obtained from reference TRBV9 and TRBJ2-5, is as follows: DSGVTQTPKHLITATGQRVTLRCSPRSGDLSVYWYQQSLDQGLQFLIQYYNGEERAKGNILERFSAQQFPDLHSELNLSSLELGDSALYFCASSPLRGPYQETQYFGPGTRLLVL.

The rearrangement uses TRBV7-9 and TRBJ2-7; tentatively, D is TRBD2 (6 bases). Germline V gene data show CDR1 as SEHNR and CDR2 as FQNEAQ (reference sequence). This CDR3 spans 12 amino acids. Trimming shortened V by 5 bases and J by 5 bases, and 10 bases separated the two germline ends. The CDR3: CASSDGGNEQYF. In DNA form, the CDR3 reads TGTGCCAGCAGCGATGGGGGGAACGAGCAGTACTTC.

The rearrangement joins TRBV4-1 to TRBJ1-5; weak D call: TRBD1 (5 bases). V was cut by 0 bases and J by 7 bases, with 16 bases left in between. The CDR3 has 16 amino acids. In germline, CDR1 is MGHRA, CDR2 YSYEKL. CDR3 DNA: TGCGCCAGCAGCCAAGATCTTTGGGGACTGTCCCAGCCCCAGCATTTT. This translates into CASSQDLWGLSQPQHF.

The chain joins TRBV7-9 to TRBJ2-7; 10 bases match TRBD2. The germline CDR1 and CDR2 sequences are SEHNR and FQNEAQ (reference sequence). The CDR3 extends over 14 amino acids. Trimming took 5 bases from V and 5 from J; bases not matched to a gene: 6. In nucleotides, the CDR3 is TGTGCCAGCAGCCAGCGGGAGGGCCTCGACGAGCAGTACTTC. Amino acids: CASSQREGLDEQYF.

The chain employs TRBV27 and TRBJ1-5; the D is unclear. Between the trimmed V and J ends, which lost 6 bases and 4 bases, there was a span of 7 bases. Germline V lookup: CDR1 MNHEY, CDR2 SMNVEV (reference sequence). The CDR3 contains 12 residues. CDR3 DNA sequence: TGTGCCAGCAGGTATCAGAATCAGCCCCAGCATTTT. As protein: CASRYQNQPQHF.